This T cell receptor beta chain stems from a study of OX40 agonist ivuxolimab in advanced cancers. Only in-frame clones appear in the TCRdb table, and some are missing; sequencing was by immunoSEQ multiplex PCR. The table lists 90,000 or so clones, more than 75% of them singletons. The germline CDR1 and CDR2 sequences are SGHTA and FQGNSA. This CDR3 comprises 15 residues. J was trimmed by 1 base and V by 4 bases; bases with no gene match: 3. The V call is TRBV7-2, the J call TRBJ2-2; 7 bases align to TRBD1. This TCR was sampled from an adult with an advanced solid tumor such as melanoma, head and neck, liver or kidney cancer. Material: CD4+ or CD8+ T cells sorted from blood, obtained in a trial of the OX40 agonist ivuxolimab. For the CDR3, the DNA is TGTGCCAGCAGCTCCTACAGGGGGAACACCGGGGAGCTGTTTTTT. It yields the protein CASSSYRGNTGELFF.